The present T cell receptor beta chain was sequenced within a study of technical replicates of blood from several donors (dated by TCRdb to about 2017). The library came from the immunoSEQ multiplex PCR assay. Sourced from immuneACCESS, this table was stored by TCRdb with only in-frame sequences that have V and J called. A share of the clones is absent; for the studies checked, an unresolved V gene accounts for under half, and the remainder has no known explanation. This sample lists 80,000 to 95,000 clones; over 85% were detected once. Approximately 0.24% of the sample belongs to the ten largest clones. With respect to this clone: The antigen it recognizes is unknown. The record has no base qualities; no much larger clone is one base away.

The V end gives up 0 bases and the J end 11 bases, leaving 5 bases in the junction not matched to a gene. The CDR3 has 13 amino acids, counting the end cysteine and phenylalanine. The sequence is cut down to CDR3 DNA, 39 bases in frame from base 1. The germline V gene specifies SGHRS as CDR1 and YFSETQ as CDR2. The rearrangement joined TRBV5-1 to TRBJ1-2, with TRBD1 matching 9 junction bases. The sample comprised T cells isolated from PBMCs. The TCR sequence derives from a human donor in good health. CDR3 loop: CASSLEGQGMYTF. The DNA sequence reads TGCGCCAGCAGCTTGGAGGGACAGGGCATGTACACCTTC.